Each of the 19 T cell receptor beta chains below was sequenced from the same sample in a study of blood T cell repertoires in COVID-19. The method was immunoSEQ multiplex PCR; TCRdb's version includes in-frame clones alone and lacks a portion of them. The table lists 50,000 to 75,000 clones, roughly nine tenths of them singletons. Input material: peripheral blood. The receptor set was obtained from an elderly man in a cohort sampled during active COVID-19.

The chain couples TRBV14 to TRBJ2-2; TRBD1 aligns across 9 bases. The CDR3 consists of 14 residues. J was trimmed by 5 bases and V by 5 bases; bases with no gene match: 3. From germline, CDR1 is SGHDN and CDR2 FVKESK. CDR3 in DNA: TGTGCCAGCAGCGGGACAGGGTTAACCGGGGAGCTGTTTTTT. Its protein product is CASSGTGLTGELFF.

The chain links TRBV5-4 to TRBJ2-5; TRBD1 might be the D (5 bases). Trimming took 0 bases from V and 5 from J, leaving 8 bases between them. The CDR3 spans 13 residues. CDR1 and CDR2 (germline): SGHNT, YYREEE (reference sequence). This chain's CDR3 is CASSLEGPETQYF. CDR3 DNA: TGTGCCAGCAGCTTGGAGGGGCCGGAGACCCAGTACTTC.

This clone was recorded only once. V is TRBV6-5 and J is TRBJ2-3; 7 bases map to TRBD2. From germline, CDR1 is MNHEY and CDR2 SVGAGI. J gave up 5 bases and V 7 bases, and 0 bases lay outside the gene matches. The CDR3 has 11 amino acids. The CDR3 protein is CASKRGDTQYF. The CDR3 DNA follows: TGTGCCAGCAAGCGGGGAGATACGCAGTATTTT.

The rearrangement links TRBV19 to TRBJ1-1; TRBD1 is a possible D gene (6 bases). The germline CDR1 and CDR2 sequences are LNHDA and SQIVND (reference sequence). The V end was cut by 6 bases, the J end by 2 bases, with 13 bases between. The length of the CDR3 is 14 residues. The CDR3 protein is CASRITGYNTEAFF. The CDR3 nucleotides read TGTGCCAGTAGGATCACAGGGTACAACACTGAAGCTTTCTTT.

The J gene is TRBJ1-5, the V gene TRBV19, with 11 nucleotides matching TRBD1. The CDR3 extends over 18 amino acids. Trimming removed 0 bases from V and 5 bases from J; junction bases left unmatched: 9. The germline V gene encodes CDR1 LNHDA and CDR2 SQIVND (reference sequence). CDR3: CASSIDSIRGQGDQPQHF. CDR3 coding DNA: TGTGCCAGTAGTATAGATTCCATTCGGGGACAGGGGGATCAGCCCCAGCATTTT.

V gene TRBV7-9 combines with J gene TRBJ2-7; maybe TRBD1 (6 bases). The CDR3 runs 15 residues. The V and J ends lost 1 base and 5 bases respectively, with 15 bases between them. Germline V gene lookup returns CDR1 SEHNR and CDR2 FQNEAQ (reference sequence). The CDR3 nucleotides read TGTGCCAGCAGCTTAGTTACAGGACAGACGGACGAGCAGTACTTC. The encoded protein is CASSLVTGQTDEQYF.

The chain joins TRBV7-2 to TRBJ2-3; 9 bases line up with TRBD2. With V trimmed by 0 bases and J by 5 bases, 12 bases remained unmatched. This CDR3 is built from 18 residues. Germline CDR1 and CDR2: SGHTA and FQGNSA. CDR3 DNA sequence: TGTGCCAGCAGCTTAGCCATGGGCGGGGGGGCAGCTCGAGATACGCAGTATTTT. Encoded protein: CASSLAMGGGAARDTQYF.

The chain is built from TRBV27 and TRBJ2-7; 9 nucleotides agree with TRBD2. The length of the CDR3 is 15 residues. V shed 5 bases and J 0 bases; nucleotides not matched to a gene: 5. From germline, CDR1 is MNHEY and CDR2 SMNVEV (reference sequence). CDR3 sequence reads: CASSPLAGISYEQYF. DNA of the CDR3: TGTGCCAGCAGTCCTCTAGCGGGAATCTCCTACGAGCAGTACTTC.

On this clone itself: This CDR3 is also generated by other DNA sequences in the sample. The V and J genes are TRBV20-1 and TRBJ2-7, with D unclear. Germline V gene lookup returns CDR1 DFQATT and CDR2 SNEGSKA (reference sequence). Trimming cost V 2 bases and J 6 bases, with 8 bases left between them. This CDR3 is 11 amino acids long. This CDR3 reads CSARSGFEQYF. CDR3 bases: TGCAGTGCTAGATCCGGTTTCGAGCAGTACTTC.

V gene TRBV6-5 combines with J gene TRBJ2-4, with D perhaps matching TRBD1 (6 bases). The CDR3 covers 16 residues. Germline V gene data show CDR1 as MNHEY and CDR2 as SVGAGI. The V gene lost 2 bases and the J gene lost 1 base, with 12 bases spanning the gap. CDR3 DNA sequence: TGTGCCAGCAGTTACGGTGGGGGCGGGGCCAAAAACATTCAGTACTTC. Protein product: CASSYGGGGAKNIQYF.

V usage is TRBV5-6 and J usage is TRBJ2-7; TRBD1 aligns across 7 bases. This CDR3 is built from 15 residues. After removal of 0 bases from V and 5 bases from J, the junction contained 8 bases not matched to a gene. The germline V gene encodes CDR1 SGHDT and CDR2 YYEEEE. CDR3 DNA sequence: TGTGCCAGCAGCTTGGCCCCCGACAGGGTGAACGAGCAGTACTTC. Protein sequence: CASSLAPDRVNEQYF.

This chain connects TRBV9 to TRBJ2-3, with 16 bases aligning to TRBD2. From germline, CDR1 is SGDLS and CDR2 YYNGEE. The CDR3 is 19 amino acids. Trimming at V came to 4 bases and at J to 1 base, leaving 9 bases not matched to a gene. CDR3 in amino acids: CASSMGLAGGLLGTDTQYF. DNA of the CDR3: TGTGCCAGCAGCATGGGACTAGCGGGAGGGTTGTTGGGCACAGATACGCAGTATTTT.

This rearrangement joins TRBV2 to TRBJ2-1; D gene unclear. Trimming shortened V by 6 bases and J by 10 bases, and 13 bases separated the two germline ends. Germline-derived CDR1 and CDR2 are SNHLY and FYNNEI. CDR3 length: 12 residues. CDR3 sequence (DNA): TGTGCCAGCAGCATGTTTTCGCAGGAGCAGTTCTTC. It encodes CASSMFSQEQFF.

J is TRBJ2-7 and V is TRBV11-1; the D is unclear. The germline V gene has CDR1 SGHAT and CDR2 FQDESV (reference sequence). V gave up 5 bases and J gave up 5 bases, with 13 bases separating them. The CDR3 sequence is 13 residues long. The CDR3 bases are TGTGCCAGCAGCCTACCCTTGGGCCACGAGCAGTACTTC. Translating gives CASSLPLGHEQYF.

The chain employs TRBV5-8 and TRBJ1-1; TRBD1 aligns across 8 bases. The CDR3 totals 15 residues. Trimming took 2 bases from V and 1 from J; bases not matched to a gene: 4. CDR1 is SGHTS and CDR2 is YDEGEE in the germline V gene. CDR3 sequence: CASSLRTGWNTEAFF. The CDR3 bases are TGTGCCAGCAGCTTACGGACAGGGTGGAACACTGAAGCTTTCTTT.

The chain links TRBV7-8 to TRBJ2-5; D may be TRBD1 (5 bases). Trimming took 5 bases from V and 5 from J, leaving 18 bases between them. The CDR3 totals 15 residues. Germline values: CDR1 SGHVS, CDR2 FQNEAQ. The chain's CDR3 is CASSRGTGTWETQYF. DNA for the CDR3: TGTGCCAGCAGCCGCGGAACAGGAACTTGGGAGACCCAGTACTTC. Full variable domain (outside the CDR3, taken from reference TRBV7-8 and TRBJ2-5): GAGVSQSPRYKVAKRGQDVALRCDPISGHVSLFWYQQALGQGPEFLTYFQNEAQLDKSGLPSDRFFAERPEGSVSTLKIQRTQQEDSAVYLCASSRGTGTWETQYFGPGTRLLVL.

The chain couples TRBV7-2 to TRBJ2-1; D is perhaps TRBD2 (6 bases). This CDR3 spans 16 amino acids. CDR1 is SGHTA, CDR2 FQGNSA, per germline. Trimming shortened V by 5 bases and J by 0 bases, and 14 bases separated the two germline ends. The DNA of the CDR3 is TGTGCCAGCAGCCAGTTAGCGGCCCACTCCTACAATGAGCAGTTCTTC. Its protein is CASSQLAAHSYNEQFF.

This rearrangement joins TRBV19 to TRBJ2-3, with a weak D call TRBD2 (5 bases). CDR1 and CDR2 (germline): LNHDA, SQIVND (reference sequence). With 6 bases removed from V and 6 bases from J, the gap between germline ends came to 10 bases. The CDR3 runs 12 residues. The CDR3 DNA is TGTGCCAGTAGCGAACTAGGGGATACGCAGTATTTT. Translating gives CASSELGDTQYF.

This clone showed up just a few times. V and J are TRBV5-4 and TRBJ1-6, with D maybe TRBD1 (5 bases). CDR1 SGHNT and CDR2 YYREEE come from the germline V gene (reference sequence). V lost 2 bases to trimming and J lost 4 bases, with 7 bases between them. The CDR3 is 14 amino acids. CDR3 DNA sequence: TGTGCCAGCAGCTTAGACAGATATAATTCACCCCTCCACTTT. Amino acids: CASSLDRYNSPLHF.